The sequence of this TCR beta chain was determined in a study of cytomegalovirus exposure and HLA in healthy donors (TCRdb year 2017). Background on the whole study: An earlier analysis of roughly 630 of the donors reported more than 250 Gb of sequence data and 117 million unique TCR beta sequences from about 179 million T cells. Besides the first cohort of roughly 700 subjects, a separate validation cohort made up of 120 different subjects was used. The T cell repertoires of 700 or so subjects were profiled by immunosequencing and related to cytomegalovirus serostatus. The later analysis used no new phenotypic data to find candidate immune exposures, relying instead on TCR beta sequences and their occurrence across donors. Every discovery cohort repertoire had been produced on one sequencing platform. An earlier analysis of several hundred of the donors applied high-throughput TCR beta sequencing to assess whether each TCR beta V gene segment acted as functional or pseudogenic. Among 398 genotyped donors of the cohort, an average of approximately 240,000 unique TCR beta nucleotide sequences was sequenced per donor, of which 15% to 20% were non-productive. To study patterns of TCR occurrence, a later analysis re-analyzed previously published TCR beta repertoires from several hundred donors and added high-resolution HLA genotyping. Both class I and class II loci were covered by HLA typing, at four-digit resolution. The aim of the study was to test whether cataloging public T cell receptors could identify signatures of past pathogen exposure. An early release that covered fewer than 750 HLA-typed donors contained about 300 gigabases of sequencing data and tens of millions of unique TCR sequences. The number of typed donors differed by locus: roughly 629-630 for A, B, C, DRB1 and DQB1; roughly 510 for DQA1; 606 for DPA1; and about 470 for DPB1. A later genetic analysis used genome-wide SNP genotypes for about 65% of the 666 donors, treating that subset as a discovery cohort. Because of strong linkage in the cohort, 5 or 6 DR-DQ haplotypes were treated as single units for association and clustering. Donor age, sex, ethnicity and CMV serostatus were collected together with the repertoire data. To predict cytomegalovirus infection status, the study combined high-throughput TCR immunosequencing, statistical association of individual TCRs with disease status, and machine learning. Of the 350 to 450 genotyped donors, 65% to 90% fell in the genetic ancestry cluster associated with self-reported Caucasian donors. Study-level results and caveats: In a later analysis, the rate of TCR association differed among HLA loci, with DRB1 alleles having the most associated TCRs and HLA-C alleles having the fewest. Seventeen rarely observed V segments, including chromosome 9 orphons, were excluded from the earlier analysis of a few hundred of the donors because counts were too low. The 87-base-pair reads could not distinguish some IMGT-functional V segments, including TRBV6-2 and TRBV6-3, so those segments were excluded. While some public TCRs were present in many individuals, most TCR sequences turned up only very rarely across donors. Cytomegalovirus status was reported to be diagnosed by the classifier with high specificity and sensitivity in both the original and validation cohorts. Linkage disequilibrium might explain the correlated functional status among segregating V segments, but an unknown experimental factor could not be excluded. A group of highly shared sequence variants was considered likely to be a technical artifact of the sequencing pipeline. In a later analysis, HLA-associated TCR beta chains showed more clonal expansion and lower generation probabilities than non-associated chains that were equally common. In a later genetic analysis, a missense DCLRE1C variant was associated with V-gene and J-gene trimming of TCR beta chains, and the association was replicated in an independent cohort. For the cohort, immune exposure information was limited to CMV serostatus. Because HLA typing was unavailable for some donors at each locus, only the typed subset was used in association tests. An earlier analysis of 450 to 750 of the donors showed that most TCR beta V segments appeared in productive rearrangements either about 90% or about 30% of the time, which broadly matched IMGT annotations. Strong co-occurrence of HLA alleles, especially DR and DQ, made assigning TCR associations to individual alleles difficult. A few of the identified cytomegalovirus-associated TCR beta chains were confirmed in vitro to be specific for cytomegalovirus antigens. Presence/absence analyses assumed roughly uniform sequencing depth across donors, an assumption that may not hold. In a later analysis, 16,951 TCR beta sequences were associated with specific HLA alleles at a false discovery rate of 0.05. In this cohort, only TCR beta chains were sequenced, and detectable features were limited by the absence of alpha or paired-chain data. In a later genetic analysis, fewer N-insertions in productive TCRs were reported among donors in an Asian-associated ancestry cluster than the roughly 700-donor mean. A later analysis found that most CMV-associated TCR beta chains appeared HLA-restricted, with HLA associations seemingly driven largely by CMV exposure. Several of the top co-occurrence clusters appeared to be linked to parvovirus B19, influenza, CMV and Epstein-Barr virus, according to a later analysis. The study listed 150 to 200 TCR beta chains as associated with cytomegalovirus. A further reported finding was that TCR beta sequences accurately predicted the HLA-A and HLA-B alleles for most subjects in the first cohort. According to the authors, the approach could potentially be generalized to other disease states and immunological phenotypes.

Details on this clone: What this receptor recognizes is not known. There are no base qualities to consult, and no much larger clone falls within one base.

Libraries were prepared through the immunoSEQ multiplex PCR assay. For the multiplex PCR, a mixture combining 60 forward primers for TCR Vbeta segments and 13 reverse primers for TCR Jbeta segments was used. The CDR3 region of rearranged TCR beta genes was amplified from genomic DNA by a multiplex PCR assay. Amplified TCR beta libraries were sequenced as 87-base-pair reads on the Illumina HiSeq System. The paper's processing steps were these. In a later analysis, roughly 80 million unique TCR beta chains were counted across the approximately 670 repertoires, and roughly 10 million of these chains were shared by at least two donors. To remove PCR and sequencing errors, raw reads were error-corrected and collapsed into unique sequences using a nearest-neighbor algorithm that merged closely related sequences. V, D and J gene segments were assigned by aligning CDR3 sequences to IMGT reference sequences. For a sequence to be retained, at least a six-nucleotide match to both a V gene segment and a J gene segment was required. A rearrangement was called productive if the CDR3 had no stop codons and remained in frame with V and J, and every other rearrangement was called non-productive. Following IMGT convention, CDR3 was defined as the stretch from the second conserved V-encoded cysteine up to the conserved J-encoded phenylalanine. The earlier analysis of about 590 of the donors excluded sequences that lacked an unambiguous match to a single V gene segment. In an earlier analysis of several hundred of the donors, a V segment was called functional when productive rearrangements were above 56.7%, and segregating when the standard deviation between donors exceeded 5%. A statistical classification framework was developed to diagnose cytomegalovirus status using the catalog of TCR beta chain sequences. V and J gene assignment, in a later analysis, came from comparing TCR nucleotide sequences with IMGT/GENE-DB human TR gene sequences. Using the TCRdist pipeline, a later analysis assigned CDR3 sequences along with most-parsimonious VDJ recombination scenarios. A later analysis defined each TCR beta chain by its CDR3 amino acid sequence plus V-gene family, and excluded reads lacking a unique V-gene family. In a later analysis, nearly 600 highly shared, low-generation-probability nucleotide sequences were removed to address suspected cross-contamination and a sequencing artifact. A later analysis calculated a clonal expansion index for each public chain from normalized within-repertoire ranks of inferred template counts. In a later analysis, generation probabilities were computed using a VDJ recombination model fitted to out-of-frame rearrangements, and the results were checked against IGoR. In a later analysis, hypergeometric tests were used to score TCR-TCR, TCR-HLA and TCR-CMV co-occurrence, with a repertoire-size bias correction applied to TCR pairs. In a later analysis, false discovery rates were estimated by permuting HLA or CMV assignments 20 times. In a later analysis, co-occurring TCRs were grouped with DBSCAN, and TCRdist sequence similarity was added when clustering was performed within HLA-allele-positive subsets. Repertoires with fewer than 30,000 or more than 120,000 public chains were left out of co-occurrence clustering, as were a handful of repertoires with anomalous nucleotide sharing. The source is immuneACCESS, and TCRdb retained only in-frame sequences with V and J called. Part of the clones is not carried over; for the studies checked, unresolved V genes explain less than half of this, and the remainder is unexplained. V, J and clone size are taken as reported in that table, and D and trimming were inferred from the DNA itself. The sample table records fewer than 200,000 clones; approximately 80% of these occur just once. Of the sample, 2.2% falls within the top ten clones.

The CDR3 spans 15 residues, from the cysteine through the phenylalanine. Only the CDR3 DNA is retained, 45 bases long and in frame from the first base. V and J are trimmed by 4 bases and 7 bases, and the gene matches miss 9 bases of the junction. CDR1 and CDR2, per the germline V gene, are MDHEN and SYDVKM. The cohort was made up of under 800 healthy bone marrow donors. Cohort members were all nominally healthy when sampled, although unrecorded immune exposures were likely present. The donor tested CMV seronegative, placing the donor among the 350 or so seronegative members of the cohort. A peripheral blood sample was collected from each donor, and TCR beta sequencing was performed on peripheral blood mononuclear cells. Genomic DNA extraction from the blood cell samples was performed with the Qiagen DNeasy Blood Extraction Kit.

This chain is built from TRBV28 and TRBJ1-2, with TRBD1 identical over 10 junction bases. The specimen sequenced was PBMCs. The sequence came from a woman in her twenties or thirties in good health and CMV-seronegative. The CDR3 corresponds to CASSSVPTGGFGYTF. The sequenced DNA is TGTGCCAGCAGTTCAGTCCCGACAGGGGGCTTTGGCTACACCTTC.